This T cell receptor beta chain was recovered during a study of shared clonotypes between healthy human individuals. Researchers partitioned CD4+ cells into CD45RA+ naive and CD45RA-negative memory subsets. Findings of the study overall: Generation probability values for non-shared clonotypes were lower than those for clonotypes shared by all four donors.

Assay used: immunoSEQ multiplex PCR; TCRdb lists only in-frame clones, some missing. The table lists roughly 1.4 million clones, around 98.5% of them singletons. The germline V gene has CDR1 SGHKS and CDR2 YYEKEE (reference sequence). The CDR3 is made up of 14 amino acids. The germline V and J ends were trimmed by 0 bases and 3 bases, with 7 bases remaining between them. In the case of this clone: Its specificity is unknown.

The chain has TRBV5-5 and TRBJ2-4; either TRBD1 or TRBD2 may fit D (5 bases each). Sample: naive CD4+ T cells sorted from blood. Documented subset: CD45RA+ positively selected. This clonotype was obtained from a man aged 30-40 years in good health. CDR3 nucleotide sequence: TGTGCCAGCAGCTTGGATGGGGGCAAAAACATTCAGTACTTC. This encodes CASSLDGGKNIQYF.